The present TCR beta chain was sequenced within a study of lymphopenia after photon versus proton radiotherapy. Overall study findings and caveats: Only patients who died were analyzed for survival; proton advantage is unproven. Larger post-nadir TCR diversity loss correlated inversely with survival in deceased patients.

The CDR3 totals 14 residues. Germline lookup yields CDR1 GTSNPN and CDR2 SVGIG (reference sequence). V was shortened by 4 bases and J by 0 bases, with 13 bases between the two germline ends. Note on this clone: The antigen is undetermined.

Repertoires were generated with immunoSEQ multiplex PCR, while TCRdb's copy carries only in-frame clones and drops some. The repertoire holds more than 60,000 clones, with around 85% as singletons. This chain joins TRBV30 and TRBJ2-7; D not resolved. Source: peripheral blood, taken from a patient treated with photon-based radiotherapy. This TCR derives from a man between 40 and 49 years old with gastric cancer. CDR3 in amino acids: CAWTLRALSYEQYF. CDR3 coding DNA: TGTGCCTGGACCCTTCGGGCACTCTCCTACGAGCAGTACTTC.